This T cell receptor beta chain derives from a study of CD8 T cells in ankylosing spondylitis. The study, taken as a whole, reports: From matched ankylosing spondylitis synovial fluid, disease-linked clones were reportedly recovered at significantly enriched levels.

This clonotype has ten or more counts. No antigen is known for it. The CDR3 extends over 13 amino acids. Trimming took 4 bases from V and 5 from J, leaving 6 bases between them. Each CDR3 protein is one row after TCRdb ran MiXCR on the 5' RACE reads. The sample gives roughly 220,000 distinct CDR3 sequences, about 10% of which show up once; about 19% is in the top ten. Sequenced input: blood, either unsorted or a sorted T cell fraction (not recorded which). This TCR came from a male donor with ankylosing spondylitis or in good health (not recorded which). The gene calls are TRBV12-3 or TRBV12-4 and TRBJ1-6; no definite D call. This CDR3 is CASSSENNSPLHF. The CDR3 coding sequence is TGTGCCAGCAGTTCCGAGAATAATTCACCCCTCCACTTT.